Each of the 24 T cell receptor beta chains below was sequenced from the same sample in a study of Graves' ophthalmopathy and Graves' hyperthyroidism. RNA transcripts provided the template for amplifying TCR beta CDR3 regions. RT-PCR was first run with HTBI primers, then multiplex PCR in a second round. Using its own MiXCR run on the multiplex PCR reads, TCRdb lists one record per CDR3 protein. The data show about half a million distinct CDR3 sequences, approximately 14% seen once. The sample was blood. Receptors were obtained from a woman aged 30 to 39 with Graves' ophthalmopathy.

In this sample, this clonotype turned up many times. This sequence joins TRBV9 and TRBJ1-6; no clear D. The CDR3 has 16 amino acids. Germline V gives CDR1 SGDLS, CDR2 YYNGEE. Trimming shortened V by 0 bases and J by 7 bases, and 14 bases separated the two germline ends. The DNA of the CDR3 is TGTGCCAGCAGCGTAGGGGCCGGACCCCACAATTCACCCCTCCACTTT. This encodes CASSVGAGPHNSPLHF.

The rearrangement links TRBV5-7 to TRBJ2-7; 8 nucleotides line up with TRBD1. TRBV5-7 has ORF status, its function being uncertain. The CDR3 runs to 15 residues. V gave up 3 bases and J gave up 1 base; unmatched junction bases: 6. CDR3 residues: CASSCGDRGSYEQYF. In DNA form, the CDR3 reads TGTGCCAGCAGCTGTGGTGACAGGGGTTCCTACGAGCAGTACTTC.

V usage is TRBV2 and J usage is TRBJ2-5, with 8 bases that match TRBD1. Germline lookup yields CDR1 SNHLY and CDR2 FYNNEI. The V gene end was trimmed by 4 bases and the J gene end by 4 bases; junction bases not matched to a gene: 8. The CDR3 length is 15 residues. The CDR3 bases are TGTGCCAGCAGTGGCGCCGGGACAGGTGTAGAGACCCAGTACTTC. It encodes CASSGAGTGVETQYF.

This clonotype was recorded many times. The rearrangement links TRBV20-1 to TRBJ2-5; D is uncertain. Trimming pared 3 bases from V and 1 base from J, leaving 6 bases between. The germline V gene has CDR1 DFQATT and CDR2 SNEGSKA (reference sequence). The CDR3 loop spans 12 amino acids. The CDR3 bases are TGCAGTGCTAGGCTCTTCCAAGAGACCCAGTACTTC. This translates into CSARLFQETQYF.

This clonotype showed up many times. The chain links TRBV5-4 to TRBJ1-2, with unresolved D. Germline CDR1 reads SGHNT; CDR2 reads YYREEE (reference sequence). V was clipped by 0 bases and J by 4 bases, with 13 bases between them. This CDR3 comprises 15 residues. CDR3 sequence: CASSLGKGLVYGYTF. The DNA of the CDR3 is TGTGCCAGCAGCTTGGGGAAGGGCCTTGTCTATGGCTACACCTTC.

The gene calls are TRBV12-3 or TRBV12-4 and TRBJ2-7; 9 nucleotides align to TRBD1. CDR3 length: 14 residues. Trimming removed 6 bases from V and 5 bases from J; junction bases left unmatched: 8. Written as DNA, the CDR3 is TGTGCCAGCAGACGCGGGACAGGGTTCGACGAGCAGTACTTC. Translating it yields CASRRGTGFDEQYF.

The chain uses TRBV3-1 and TRBJ2-7; D is unresolved. Germline assignment: CDR1 LGHDT and CDR2 YNNKEL (reference sequence). The CDR3 has 14 amino acids. The V end was cut by 1 base, the J end by 0 bases, with 7 bases between. CDR3 sequence (DNA): TGTGCCAGCAGCCAAGTAACTGGCTCCTACGAGCAGTACTTC. Amino acid sequence: CASSQVTGSYEQYF.

This clonotype appeared many times. The genes are TRBV6-1 and TRBJ2-7; D unresolved. V shed 6 bases and J shed 0 bases, with 9 bases lying between them. Germline lookup yields CDR1 MNHNS and CDR2 SASEGT. The CDR3 is 13 residues long. The CDR3 loop is CASREIGSYEQYF. The CDR3 DNA reads TGTGCCAGCAGGGAAATCGGCTCCTACGAGCAGTACTTC.

The V and J genes are TRBV11-2 and TRBJ2-4; possible D gene TRBD1, 6 bases. The CDR3 covers 16 residues. The V end lost 3 bases, the J end lost 2 bases, and 14 bases lay between the germline ends. The germline gives CDR1 SGHAT, CDR2 FQNNGV. CDR3 sequence (DNA): TGTGCCAGCAGCTTCGTCGACGGGACACCCAAAAACATTCAGTACTTC. Its protein is CASSFVDGTPKNIQYF.

This clonotype was seen ten or more times. The J gene is TRBJ2-3, the V gene TRBV11-3; D call uncertain. Trimming stripped 3 bases from V and 5 bases from J, with 6 bases between. This CDR3 region has 12 residues. Per germline, CDR1 SGHNT and CDR2 YENEEA. The CDR3 reads CASSFAGDTQYF. The CDR3 region has the DNA TGTGCCAGCAGCTTCGCCGGAGATACGCAGTATTTT.

The rearrangement uses TRBV12-5 and TRBJ2-6; tentative D call: TRBD2 (6 bases). The germline V gene encodes CDR1 LGHNT and CDR2 FRNRAP. The CDR3 has 21 amino acids. The germline V and J ends were trimmed by 4 bases and 4 bases, with 29 bases remaining between them. The CDR3 bases are TGTGCTAGTGGTTCCCTGGGGAGGCAGGGAATTTTATCGGAAGGGGCCAACGTCCTGACTTTC. Protein sequence: CASGSLGRQGILSEGANVLTF. The full variable domain, its missing parts supplied by reference TRBV12-5 and TRBJ2-6, is DARVTQTPRHKVTEMGQEVTMRCQPILGHNTVFWYRQTMMQGLELLAYFRNRAPLDDSGMPKDRFSAEMPDATLATLKIQPSEPRDSAVYFCASGSLGRQGILSEGANVLTFGAGSRLTVL.

There are many counts of this clonotype. V usage is TRBV12-3 or TRBV12-4 and J usage is TRBJ2-7, with D tentatively TRBD2 (6 bases). CDR3 length: 14 residues. V was clipped by 7 bases and J by 3 bases, with 16 bases between them. The CDR3 bases are TGTGCCAGCATCCGCGGCGGGGCTTTCTACGAGCAGTACTTC. Translation gives CASIRGGAFYEQYF.

This clonotype was observed many times. V and J are TRBV4-2 and TRBJ1-2; 10 positions match TRBD1. Trimming at V came to 2 bases and at J to 6 bases, leaving 6 bases not matched to a gene. The CDR3 contains 15 residues. CDR1 is LGHNA and CDR2 is YNFKEQ in the germline V gene. The CDR3 DNA is TGTGCCAGCAGCCAAATGGGGGACAGGGGAAATGGCTACACCTTC. This gives the protein CASSQMGDRGNGYTF.

This clonotype was detected ten times or more. The rearrangement joins TRBV6-1 to TRBJ1-1, with a tentative D call TRBD1 (6 bases). The CDR3 has 13 residues. CDR1 is MNHNS, CDR2 SASEGT, per germline. Trimming left V 5 bases short and J 3 bases short, with 10 bases between. The CDR3 bases are TGTGCCAGCAGTCGGACAGAGGACACTGAAGCTTTCTTT. Translation: CASSRTEDTEAFF.

This clonotype was picked up many times. This sequence joins TRBV20-1 and TRBJ1-3, with 8 bases that match TRBD1. The CDR3 sequence is 14 residues long. The V segment lost 4 bases and the J segment 2 bases; nucleotides outside the gene matches: 4. The V gene's germline CDR1 is DFQATT and CDR2 SNEGSKA (reference sequence). The CDR3 protein is CSATPDRAGNTIYF. CDR3 sequence (DNA): TGCAGTGCTACACCGGACAGGGCTGGAAACACCATATATTTT.

On this clonotype itself: One end of the junction fails to match germline, which may point to a read error. The V call is TRBV6-5, the J call TRBJ2-7, with 7 bases identical to TRBD1. Germline CDR1 reads MNHEY; CDR2 reads SVGAGI. The CDR3 contains 14 residues. In nucleotides, the CDR3 is TGTGCCAGCAGTTCAGGGGGAAGCTCCTACGGGCAGTACTTC. This gives the protein CASSSGGSSYGQYF.

The V and J genes are TRBV28 and TRBJ2-7; TRBD1 aligns across 7 bases. The CDR3 is 14 amino acids. Germline values: CDR1 MDHEN, CDR2 SYDVKM. Trimming at V came to 5 bases and at J to 3 bases, leaving 7 bases not matched to a gene. The CDR3 protein is CASSVRQGYYEQYF. The CDR3 nucleotides read TGTGCCAGCAGTGTAAGACAGGGATACTACGAGCAGTACTTC.

Only a few counts were recorded for this clonotype. This chain links TRBV11-2 with TRBJ2-7, with 7 positions matching TRBD2. The length of the CDR3 is 16 residues. Per germline, CDR1 SGHAT and CDR2 FQNNGV. V gave up 0 bases and J gave up 2 bases; unmatched junction bases: 7. Here the CDR3 DNA reads TGTGCCAGCAGCTTAGATCGGGACTACGCGACCTACGAGCAGTACTTC. This encodes CASSLDRDYATYEQYF.

This clonotype was found many times. This chain joins TRBV4-1 and TRBJ1-1; D not certain. The CDR3 runs 13 residues. In germline, CDR1 is MGHRA, CDR2 YSYEKL. Trimming cost V 2 bases and J 0 bases, with 4 bases left between them. The CDR3 bases are TGCGCCAGCAGCCAAAGGATGAACACTGAAGCTTTCTTT. Its protein is CASSQRMNTEAFF.

The gene calls are TRBV5-4 and TRBJ2-2; 9 positions agree with TRBD2. V trimming: 1 base; J trimming: 5 bases; junction bases outside the gene matches: 12. The CDR3 covers 18 residues. CDR1 is SGHNT, CDR2 YYREEE, per germline (reference sequence). This chain's CDR3 is CASSLPHAGGARTGELFF. The CDR3 region has the DNA TGTGCCAGCAGCTTGCCCCACGCGGGGGGGGCTCGGACCGGGGAGCTGTTTTTT. Together with reference TRBV5-4 and TRBJ2-2, the CDR3 gives the full variable domain: ETGVTQSPTHLIKTRGQQVTLRCSSQSGHNTVSWYQQALGQGPQFIFQYYREEENGRGNFPPRFSGLQFPNYSSELNVNALELDDSALYLCASSLPHAGGARTGELFFGEGSRLTVL.

This clonotype was recorded many times. The J gene is TRBJ2-7, the V gene TRBV5-1; perhaps TRBD2 as D (6 bases). This CDR3 region has 14 residues. Germline V gene lookup returns CDR1 SGHRS and CDR2 YFSETQ. The germline V and J ends were trimmed by 4 bases and 5 bases, with 16 bases remaining between them. The CDR3 DNA reads TGCGCCAGCAGCCCCCGGGACTGGAGTAACGAGCAGTACTTC. This sequence encodes CASSPRDWSNEQYF.

The genes are TRBV7-2 and TRBJ2-5; 8 nucleotides match TRBD2. The germline V gene encodes CDR1 SGHTA and CDR2 FQGNSA. CDR3 length: 16 residues. After removal of 5 bases from V and 3 bases from J, the junction contained 11 bases not matched to a gene. CDR3 in amino acids: CASSPLVRGDKETQYF. Here the CDR3 DNA reads TGTGCCAGCAGCCCCCTGGTGCGGGGGGATAAAGAGACCCAGTACTTC.

This clonotype was picked up many times. The V call is TRBV29-1, the J call TRBJ1-1, with D tentatively TRBD1 (5 bases). CDR3 size: 13 residues. In germline, CDR1 is SQVTM, CDR2 ANQGSEA. V lost 3 bases and J 0 bases, leaving 8 bases between the germline ends. The CDR3, as DNA: TGCAGCGTTGATGAGGGGCTGAACACTGAAGCTTTCTTT. As protein: CSVDEGLNTEAFF. The whole variable domain, filled in from reference TRBV29-1 and TRBJ1-1, reads SAVISQKPSRDICQRGTSLTIQCQVDSQVTMMFWYRQQPGQSLTLIATANQGSEATYESGFVIDKFPISRPNLTFSTLTVSNMSPEDSSIYLCSVDEGLNTEAFFGQGTRLTVV.

This clonotype was recorded many times. The gene calls are TRBV6-5 and TRBJ1-2; TRBD1 matches at 10 bases. This CDR3 region has 16 residues. The junction had 6 bases not matched to a gene; V was cut back by 1 base and J by 4 bases. The germline V gene has CDR1 MNHEY and CDR2 SVGAGI. The CDR3 sequence: CASSYFPGQGIYGYTF. The CDR3 DNA reads as TGTGCCAGCAGTTACTTCCCGGGACAGGGGATCTATGGCTACACCTTC.